Shown below are 4 T cell receptor beta chains from a single sample sequenced in a study of shared clonotypes between healthy human individuals. Clones were read by immunoSEQ multiplex PCR, and TCRdb kept only the in-frame ones, dropping some. Among hundreds of thousands of clones listed, about 96% were seen once. Naive CD8 cells comprised CD45RO-negative, CCR7-positively selected cells, excluding terminally differentiated effector memory CD45RA+ cells. The sample was naive CD8+ T cells sorted from blood. The receptors come from a woman aged 25-40 years in good health.

The chain couples TRBV4-1 to TRBJ2-7, with TRBD2 as a possible D gene (5 bases). The V end lost 1 base, the J end lost 4 bases, and 5 bases lay between the germline ends. CDR1 is MGHRA, CDR2 YSYEKL, per germline. The CDR3 covers 12 residues. CDR3 region: CASSQAGYEQYF. The CDR3, as DNA: TGCGCCAGCAGCCAAGCGGGGTACGAGCAGTACTTC.

This chain joins TRBV6-5 and TRBJ2-7; D is perhaps TRBD1 (6 bases). The CDR3 has 16 residues. Germline lookup yields CDR1 MNHEY and CDR2 SVGAGI. V lost 0 bases to trimming and J lost 4 bases, with 16 bases between them. The DNA of the CDR3 is TGTGCCAGCAGTTACTCACAGGGTCAGGTTCGTTACGAGCAGTACTTC. It codes for CASSYSQGQVRYEQYF.

This chain links TRBV2 with TRBJ2-5; the D gene could be TRBD1 or TRBD2 (5 bases each). The CDR3 covers 13 residues. Trimming took 6 bases from V and 5 from J, leaving 13 bases between them. The germline V gene encodes CDR1 SNHLY and CDR2 FYNNEI. The CDR3 DNA is TGTGCCAGCAGCGGGCCCTGGGGGGAGACCCAGTACTTC. It translates to CASSGPWGETQYF.

The rearrangement uses TRBV18 and TRBJ2-7, with TRBD1 identical over 7 bases. Losses at the gene ends were 5 bases for V and 3 bases for J; bases not matched to a gene: 4. Germline lookup yields CDR1 KGHSH and CDR2 LQKENI. The CDR3 runs 13 residues. CDR3 DNA: TGTGCCAGCTCAGGGACAGAAAACTACGAGCAGTACTTC. This gives the protein CASSGTENYEQYF.